This T cell receptor (beta chain) was identified during a study of cytomegalovirus exposure and HLA in healthy donors. Study in general: It was reported in a later analysis that the 120 validation repertoires used the same platform as the approximately 670 first-cohort repertoires.

To note about this clone: What it binds is not known.

Regarding the study as a whole: Many donors shared some public TCRs, even though most TCR sequences were rare. One later analysis, an examination of the approximately 120 validation repertoires, found that first-cohort TCR clusters tended to co-occur in them.

Germline V lookup: CDR1 SGHDN, CDR2 FVKESK. The ends were cut back, 4 bases at V and 4 bases at J, with 14 bases in the middle. This CDR3 is built from 15 residues. Repertoires were generated with immunoSEQ multiplex PCR, while TCRdb's copy carries only in-frame clones and drops some. The sample carries roughly 190,000 clones, around 86% recorded once. Among the roughly 110 subjects of the validation cohort, separate from the roughly 600-subject first cohort, were the donors. Sequenced input: PBMCs. The receptor was isolated from a woman under 30 in good health and CMV-seronegative. The rearrangement uses TRBV14 and TRBJ2-1; D may be TRBD1 (5 bases). As DNA, the CDR3 is TGTGCCAGCAGCCCCCTACCGACAGTTTACAATGAGCAGTTCTTC. Encoded protein: CASSPLPTVYNEQFF. The complete variable domain, with remaining parts taken from reference TRBV14 and TRBJ2-1, reads EAGVTQFPSHSVIEKGQTVTLRCDPISGHDNLYWYRRVMGKEIKFLLHFVKESKQDESGMPNNRFLAERTGGTYSTLKVQPAELEDSGVYFCASSPLPTVYNEQFFGPGTRLTVL.